What follows are 20 T cell receptor beta chains derived from one specimen sequenced in a study of CD8 T cells in Susac syndrome. Reverse transcription of roughly 0.45 to 1 ug RNA was performed with random hexamers. Using its own MiXCR run on the immunoSEQ multiplex PCR reads, TCRdb lists one record per CDR3 protein. The table records around 170,000 distinct CDR3 sequences, 95% of them present only once. The specimen sequenced was CD8+ T cells from PBMCs. These TCRs come from a human donor with Susac syndrome.

The J gene is TRBJ1-1, the V gene TRBV7-9; D unclear. The germline gives CDR1 SEHNR, CDR2 FQNEAQ (reference sequence). V lost 5 bases and J 11 bases, leaving 18 bases between the germline ends. The CDR3 covers 13 residues. CDR3 loop: CASSRESQTEAFF. CDR3 coding DNA: TGTGCCAGCAGCCGAGAGTCCCAGACGGAGGCTTTCTTT.

The chain joins TRBV12-3 or TRBV12-4 to TRBJ2-7, with a possible D match to TRBD1 (6 bases). V lost 0 bases, J lost 6 bases, and 9 bases lay in between. The CDR3 length is 13 residues. In DNA form, the CDR3 reads TGTGCCAGCAGTTTAGCGCCAGGGGTCGAGCAGTACTTC. Translating gives CASSLAPGVEQYF.

J is TRBJ1-2 and V is TRBV20-1; TRBD1 agrees at 7 bases. Germline-derived CDR1 and CDR2 are DFQATT and SNEGSKA (reference sequence). J lost 3 bases, V lost 1 base, and 17 bases had no gene match. The CDR3 is made up of 18 amino acids. In DNA, the CDR3 is TGCAGTGCTAGAGTACCGATTAGTACCAAAGGGGGCTACTATGGCTACACCTTC. Protein sequence: CSARVPISTKGGYYGYTF.

The chain employs TRBV29-1 and TRBJ1-1; TRBD1 might be the D (5 bases). CDR1 SQVTM and CDR2 ANQGSEA come from the germline V gene. Between the trimmed V and J ends, which lost 2 bases and 3 bases, there was a span of 10 bases. There are 13 residues in the CDR3. In DNA form, the CDR3 reads TGCAGCGTTGAAAGCCAGGGCGACACTGAAGCTTTCTTT. Its translation: CSVESQGDTEAFF.

This chain connects TRBV14 to TRBJ2-7; D gene uncertain. Germline values: CDR1 SGHDN, CDR2 FVKESK. The CDR3 loop spans 14 amino acids. Trimming pared 0 bases from V and 6 bases from J, leaving 12 bases between. The CDR3 region has the DNA TGTGCCAGCAGCCAAGATTTATCCCCGTCCGAGCAGTACTTC. Its protein is CASSQDLSPSEQYF.

The chain links TRBV15 to TRBJ2-1; D may be TRBD2 (6 bases). Germline V gene data show CDR1 as LNHNV and CDR2 as YYDKDF (reference sequence). CDR3 length equals 12 residues. Trimming stripped 8 bases from V and 5 bases from J, with 10 bases between. The CDR3 spells CATLIADNEQFF. The CDR3 nucleotides are TGTGCCACCCTCATAGCGGACAATGAGCAGTTCTTC.

The chain carries TRBV2 and TRBJ2-7, with a tentative D call TRBD2 (6 bases). Looked up from germline, CDR1 is SNHLY and CDR2 is FYNNEI. The V and J ends lost 6 bases and 2 bases respectively, with 14 bases between them. The CDR3 contains 14 residues. The CDR3 nucleotides read TGTGCCAGCAGCGGGGACTTGATCACCTACGAGCAGTACTTC. It encodes CASSGDLITYEQYF.

J is TRBJ1-2 and V is TRBV9, with D tentatively TRBD1 (5 bases). The germline V gene has CDR1 SGDLS and CDR2 YYNGEE. V was shortened by 2 bases and J by 8 bases, with 13 bases between the two germline ends. The CDR3 length is 13 residues. CDR3: CASSVGSKGGYTF. As DNA, the CDR3 is TGTGCCAGCAGCGTGGGGTCGAAGGGGGGCTACACCTTC.

This clonotype appeared once. The rearrangement links TRBV20-1 to TRBJ2-5; TRBD2 agrees at 7 bases. The germline V gene has CDR1 DFQATT and CDR2 SNEGSKA (reference sequence). The CDR3 is 14 amino acids. V was pared by 5 bases and J by 6 bases, with 12 bases of the junction left unmatched. CDR3 nucleotide sequence: TGCAGTGCTCCTGCAGCGGGACCTCAGAAGACCCAGTACTTC. Translation: CSAPAAGPQKTQYF.

CDR3 loop: CASSPRTSGGAEQFF. As DNA, the CDR3 is TGTGCCAGCAGCCCCCGCACTAGCGGGGGGGCTGAGCAGTTCTTC. V and J are TRBV7-9 and TRBJ2-1; the match to TRBD2 covers 13 bases. V shed 5 bases and J 9 bases; nucleotides not matched to a gene: 7. The CDR3 is made up of 15 amino acids. Germline CDR1 and CDR2: SEHNR and FQNEAQ (reference sequence).

The chain uses TRBV11-2 and TRBJ2-5, with D tentatively TRBD1 (5 bases). Germline V lookup: CDR1 SGHAT, CDR2 FQNNGV. V was shortened by 3 bases and J by 2 bases, with 10 bases between the two germline ends. CDR3 length: 14 residues. CDR3 in amino acids: CASSFERGQETQYF. The CDR3 DNA reads as TGTGCCAGCAGCTTTGAAAGGGGACAAGAGACCCAGTACTTC.

J is TRBJ2-5 and V is TRBV7-8, with D hard to call. Trimming removed 1 base from V and 5 bases from J, with 11 bases in between. CDR3 length: 14 residues. Germline V gene sequence: CDR1 SGHVS, CDR2 FQNEAQ. DNA for the CDR3: TGTGCCAGCAGCTTAGACCCCCAGCAGGAGACCCAGTACTTC. Its protein is CASSLDPQQETQYF.

This chain uses TRBV20-1 with TRBJ2-1, with D unclear. The CDR3 extends over 15 amino acids. V dropped 5 bases and J dropped 4 bases, with 18 bases sitting between them. Per the germline V gene, CDR1 is DFQATT and CDR2 is SNEGSKA (reference sequence). The CDR3, as DNA: TGCAGTGCTCCCCTACTCGATACAGAATACAATGAGCAGTTCTTC. Protein: CSAPLLDTEYNEQFF.

This clonotype was observed once. The chain recombines TRBV24-1 with TRBJ2-7; 10 bases agree with TRBD1. The CDR3 runs 15 residues. Germline V gives CDR1 KGHDR, CDR2 SFDVKD. Trimming cost V 2 bases and J 6 bases; bases outside gene matches: 6. CDR3 in amino acids: CATSDSGDRGCEQYF. The CDR3 nucleotides read TGTGCCACCAGTGATTCGGGGGACAGGGGATGCGAGCAGTACTTC.

The J gene is TRBJ1-1, the V gene TRBV30; D uncertain. CDR3 size: 12 residues. From germline, CDR1 is GTSNPN and CDR2 SVGIG (reference sequence). The V end lost 3 bases, the J end lost 2 bases, and 7 bases lay between the germline ends. The CDR3 DNA sequence: TGTGCCTGGAGCCCCACAAACACTGAAGCTTTCTTT. Encoded protein: CAWSPTNTEAFF.

The V gene is TRBV30, the J gene TRBJ2-5; 7 bases align to TRBD1. CDR1 GTSNPN and CDR2 SVGIG come from the germline V gene (reference sequence). This CDR3 spans 15 amino acids. Trimming removed 2 bases from V and 4 bases from J; junction bases left unmatched: 10. The CDR3 sequence is CAWSTDTGAGETQYF. CDR3 nucleotides: TGTGCCTGGAGTACCGACACAGGGGCGGGAGAGACCCAGTACTTC.

The V and J genes are TRBV7-9 and TRBJ2-7; 8 nucleotides agree with TRBD1. Germline V gene sequence: CDR1 SEHNR, CDR2 FQNEAQ (reference sequence). The CDR3 has 16 amino acids. V lost 0 bases, J lost 0 bases, and 4 bases stayed unmatched. CDR3: CASSLADRGSSYEQYF. The CDR3 DNA reads as TGTGCCAGCAGCTTAGCCGACAGGGGTAGCTCCTACGAGCAGTACTTC.

The gene calls are TRBV30 and TRBJ1-2; no reliable D call. The length of the CDR3 is 14 residues. Trimming pared 4 bases from V and 0 bases from J, leaving 12 bases between. The germline V gene encodes CDR1 GTSNPN and CDR2 SVGIG (reference sequence). CDR3 residues: CAWIRPGSNYGYTF. DNA for the CDR3: TGTGCCTGGATAAGACCGGGATCTAACTATGGCTACACCTTC.

The V call is TRBV20-1, the J call TRBJ2-2, with D possibly matching TRBD2 (6 bases). The CDR3 is 14 amino acids. CDR1 DFQATT and CDR2 SNEGSKA come from the germline V gene (reference sequence). V shed 6 bases and J shed 7 bases, with 18 bases lying between them. This CDR3 is CSAQAARDVGELFF. CDR3 DNA: TGCAGTGCCCAAGCGGCGCGGGATGTCGGGGAGCTGTTTTTT.

The V and J genes are TRBV3-1 and TRBJ1-2; TRBD1 matches 9 bases. Per the germline V gene, CDR1 is LGHDT and CDR2 is YNNKEL (reference sequence). CDR3 length: 13 residues. V was clipped by 10 bases and J by 6 bases; unmatched bases: 9. The CDR3 DNA sequence: TGTGCCACCCGGGACAGGGTTGTTGATGGCTACACCTTC. It codes for CATRDRVVDGYTF.